One and the same sample provided the 14 T cell receptor beta chains below, sequenced in a study of cytomegalovirus exposure and HLA in healthy donors. The PCR used 60 Vbeta and 13 Jbeta primers. The data were produced by immunoSEQ multiplex PCR, yet TCRdb's version contains in-frame clones alone and is incomplete. The table shows roughly 99,000 clones, with 70% to 85% occurring only once. The material sequenced was PBMCs. The receptors shown here come from a male donor in good health and CMV-seronegative.

The rearrangement joins TRBV28 to TRBJ2-7; 11 bases are a match to TRBD2. The CDR3 totals 15 residues. The germline gives CDR1 MDHEN, CDR2 SYDVKM. V dropped 7 bases and J dropped 0; count of bases not matched to a gene: 5. CDR3 in amino acids: CASITSGRTSYEQYF. The CDR3, as DNA: TGTGCCAGCATAACTAGCGGGAGAACCTCCTACGAGCAGTACTTC.

The chain is built from TRBV5-1 and TRBJ2-5; TRBD2 matches at 10 bases. The J call may be in error: the DNA end matches TRBJ2-7 better. The length of the CDR3 is 15 residues. Germline V gene sequence: CDR1 SGHRS, CDR2 YFSETQ. The CDR3: CASSFASGSSYEQYF. CDR3 in DNA: TGCGCCAGCAGCTTTGCTAGCGGGAGCTCCTACGAGCAGTACTTC.

V is TRBV4-1 and J is TRBJ2-2; possibly TRBD2 for D (6 bases). The CDR3 sequence is 14 residues long. Trimming removed 1 base at V and 10 bases at J, with 13 bases between. Germline values: CDR1 MGHRA, CDR2 YSYEKL. For the CDR3, the DNA is TGCGCCAGCAGCCAAGGCCGGGGAGGTACGGAGCTGTTTTTT. The encoded protein is CASSQGRGGTELFF.

V gene TRBV11-2 combines with J gene TRBJ2-7, with 9 bases lining up with TRBD2. Germline trimming cut 6 bases from V and 3 bases from J; bases unmatched to any gene: 9. Germline CDR1 and CDR2: SGHAT and FQNNGV. The length of the CDR3 is 15 residues. The CDR3 reads CASSYAGTSSYEQYF. The CDR3 nucleotides are TGTGCCAGCAGTTACGCCGGGACTAGCAGCTACGAGCAGTACTTC.

The chain recombines TRBV28 with TRBJ2-5; TRBD1 might be the D (5 bases). The better agreement between TRBJ2-7 and the DNA end casts doubt on the J call. Germline CDR1 MDHEN, CDR2 SYDVKM. CDR3 length equals 14 residues. CDR3 sequence: CASTLGADVSEQYF. For the CDR3, the DNA is TGTGCCAGCACCTTAGGGGCCGACGTATCCGAGCAGTACTTC.

This clone was seen a few times. This chain links TRBV5-4 with TRBJ2-7; 14 bases agree with TRBD2. V lost 4 bases and J lost 6; bases outside the gene matches: 6. Germline V gene sequence: CDR1 SGHNT, CDR2 YYREEE (reference sequence). The CDR3 runs 15 residues. CDR3 nucleotide sequence: TGTGCCAGCAGCGGGGGACTAGCGGGAGTCGTCGAGCAGTACTTC. It encodes CASSGGLAGVVEQYF.

Here the CDR3 reads CASSLRGRVLAGLTYEQYF. Written as DNA, the CDR3 is TGTGCCAGCAGCTTACGGGGCCGAGTACTAGCGGGGCTAACCTACGAGCAGTACTTC. J is TRBJ2-7 and V is TRBV7-2; 10 bases line up with TRBD2. Germline V CDR1 and CDR2: SGHTA, FQGNSA. The CDR3 is 19 residues long. V lost 2 bases to trimming and J lost 2 bases; unmatched junction nucleotides: 15.

The chain uses TRBV6-6 and TRBJ2-7, with 9 bases that match TRBD1. V shed 10 bases, J shed 4 bases, and the junction held 11 bases outside the gene matches. Looked up from germline, CDR1 is MNHNY and CDR2 is SVGAGI (reference sequence). The CDR3 is 14 residues long. The CDR3 is CATTPGQGLYEQYF. DNA for the CDR3: TGTGCCACCACTCCGGGACAGGGTCTATACGAGCAGTACTTC.

The chain recombines TRBV28 with TRBJ1-1, with no clear D. Trimming removed 6 bases at V and 0 bases at J, with 8 bases between. The length of the CDR3 is 13 residues. The germline CDR1 and CDR2 sequences are MDHEN and SYDVKM. As DNA, the CDR3 is TGTGCCAGCAGGTCTTTTTTGAACACTGAAGCTTTCTTT. Its translation is CASRSFLNTEAFF.

The V call is TRBV4-1, the J call TRBJ2-3, with D possibly being TRBD2 (5 bases). Trimming left V 3 bases short and J 0 bases short, with 19 bases between. Germline V lookup: CDR1 MGHRA, CDR2 YSYEKL. This CDR3 has 18 amino acids. CDR3 DNA: TGCGCCAGCAGCCACCTCCCCTCGGGCGGGCGAAGCACAGATACGCAGTATTTT. It encodes CASSHLPSGGRSTDTQYF.

This clone has just a few counts. This sample includes further DNA sequences coding for the same CDR3. J is TRBJ2-5 and V is TRBV28; 10 bases align to TRBD1. J gave up 5 bases and V 6 bases, and 18 bases lay outside the gene matches. CDR3 length: 18 residues. CDR1 and CDR2 (germline): MDHEN, SYDVKM. The DNA of the CDR3 is TGTGCCAGCAGCTTGGGGGGCTTAGGGACAGGGGATGGGGAGACCCAGTACTTC. Protein sequence: CASSLGGLGTGDGETQYF.

This chain links TRBV6-5 with TRBJ2-2; weak D call: TRBD1 (5 bases). The CDR3 is 12 residues long. CDR1 and CDR2 from the germline V gene are MNHEY and SVGAGI. Trimming took 10 bases from V and 6 from J, leaving 12 bases between them. The CDR3 loop reads CATRAVAGELFF. The CDR3 coding sequence is TGTGCCACCAGGGCTGTGGCCGGGGAGCTGTTTTTT.

The CDR3 here is CASSVGGMGAETQYF. CDR3 in DNA: TGTGCCAGCAGCGTAGGGGGGATGGGGGCAGAGACCCAGTACTTC. J is TRBJ2-5 and V is TRBV9; perhaps TRBD1 as D (6 bases). Trimming removed 0 bases from V and 4 bases from J, with 13 bases in between. Looked up from germline, CDR1 is SGDLS and CDR2 is YYNGEE. This CDR3 spans 15 amino acids. The whole variable domain, remainder taken from reference TRBV9 and TRBJ2-5, is DSGVTQTPKHLITATGQRVTLRCSPRSGDLSVYWYQQSLDQGLQFLIQYYNGEERAKGNILERFSAQQFPDLHSELNLSSLELGDSALYFCASSVGGMGAETQYFGPGTRLLVL.

Notes on this clone: The CDR3 does not end in the conserved phenylalanine or tryptophan, so this is likely a read error. The V call is TRBV5-1, the J call TRBJ2-3, with TRBD1 as a possible D gene (5 bases). The germline V gene has CDR1 SGHRS and CDR2 YFSETQ. Trimming removed 0 bases at V and 3 bases at J, with 11 bases between. The CDR3 runs to 15 residues. For the CDR3, the DNA is TGCGCCAGCAGCTTGGAGGGGCTAGATACAGATACGCAGTATGTT. This gives the protein CASSLEGLDTDTQYV.